This note documents a single T cell receptor (beta chain) sequence. Its specificity is unknown. The CDR3 length is 14 residues. The germline V gene has CDR1 SGHTA and CDR2 FQGNSA. V lost 6 bases, J lost 5 bases, and 7 bases stayed unmatched. These data are taken from a study of monozygotic twins with cystic fibrosis. About the study: Library input was 2.5 to 3.5 micrograms of fragmented DNA, with approximately 15 PCR cycles. Findings of the study overall: Co-twins had the most similar V usage for 13 of 16 pairs, J for 8. Monozygotic CF twins shared more identical nucleotide clonotypes than unrelated patients.

The table came from immunoSEQ multiplex PCR; TCRdb's copy has only in-frame clones and leaves some out. The sample yields about 24,000 clones, less than 95% seen once. V and J are TRBV7-2 and TRBJ2-5; 9 positions match TRBD2. The sequencing input was blood. This TCR was sampled from a girl aged 2-15 years with cystic fibrosis. The CDR3 nucleotides read TGTGCCAGCAGTCGCGGGGGGGCCGGTGAGACCCAGTACTTC. Translating it yields CASSRGGAGETQYF.